This T cell receptor beta chain was observed in a study of CD8+CD57+ T cells in acquired aplastic anemia. Study information: On average, sorted CD4+ and CD8+ cells gave 3.2 ug of DNA. General study results and limits: The CD8+ Simpson's diversity of patients and controls was not significantly different. Comparison of patients with controls identified twenty-nine shared CD8+ CDR3 sequences.

Comment on this clonotype: Its antigen is still unknown.

The CDR3 runs 16 residues. CDR1 is SGHAT, CDR2 FQDESV, per germline (reference sequence). After removal of 1 base from V and 4 bases from J, the junction contained 8 bases not matched to a gene. By flow cytometry, patients selected for sequencing had shown an expansion of CD8+CD57+ cells. Profiling of TCR beta VDJ combinations and CDR3 sequences used genomic DNA as template. TCRdb called the reads again in MiXCR, with one record for every CDR3 protein. The data show 150,000 to 200,000 distinct CDR3 sequences, 40% to 60% seen once. This receptor was taken from a human donor with aplastic anemia. Material: sorted CD4+, CD8+, or CD8+CD57+ T cells (not recorded which) from PBMCs. The rearrangement links TRBV11-1 to TRBJ1-2; 8 nucleotides line up with TRBD1. DNA for the CDR3: TGTGCCAGCAGCTTAGGGACAGGGATGGGTGGCTATGGCTACACCTTC. Amino acid sequence: CASSLGTGMGGYGYTF.